This TCR beta chain was found in a study of blood T cell repertoires in COVID-19. About the research overall: Sites across the United States, Italy and Spain contributed samples from acute and convalescent COVID-19.

Original analysis: The authors estimated nucleated cell counts from reference gene primer amplification. The data were produced by immunoSEQ multiplex PCR, yet TCRdb's version contains in-frame clones alone and is incomplete. Clone size and the V and J calls come from that table; the DNA yielded D and trimming. Here the sample spans fewer than 300,000 clones, 85% to 90% being singletons. With V trimmed by 1 base and J by 6 bases, 1 base remained unmatched. Germline-derived CDR1 and CDR2 are SGHRS and YFSETQ. There are 13 residues in the CDR3. The TCR sequence derives from a human donor in a cohort sampled during active COVID-19. The chain links TRBV5-1 to TRBJ2-1; TRBD1 matches 7 bases. Sequenced: peripheral blood. CDR3 bases: TGCGCCAGCAGCTTGAAGGGGGCCAATGAGCAGTTCTTC. Protein product: CASSLKGANEQFF.